What follows are 30 T cell receptor beta chains derived from one specimen sequenced in a study of T cells in Graves' hyperthyroidism and ophthalmopathy. It was RNA transcripts that yielded the amplified TCR beta CDR3 regions. Initially, a first-round RT-PCR of the TCR CDR3 employed the HTBI primer set. TCRdb reprocessed the multiplex PCR reads via MiXCR and lists one record per CDR3 protein. The table shows a few hundred thousand distinct CDR3 sequences, with just over 45% occurring only once. Sequenced input: peripheral blood or thyroid tissue (not recorded which). These receptors were obtained from a woman aged 18-30 years with Graves' hyperthyroidism.

The CDR3 DNA follows: TGTGCCACCAGTCTCCGGACAGAGAGCTCTGGAAACACCATATATTTT. This gives the protein CATSLRTESSGNTIYF. This chain links TRBV24-1 with TRBJ1-3; a weak D match, TRBD1 (6 bases). Germline V lookup: CDR1 KGHDR, CDR2 SFDVKD. The V end lost 6 bases, the J end lost 0 bases, and 14 bases lay between the germline ends. CDR3 length: 16 amino acids.

This clonotype was counted many times. V usage is TRBV24-1 and J usage is TRBJ1-2; D remains ambiguous. V shed 3 bases and J shed 4 bases, with 14 bases lying between them. The germline gives CDR1 KGHDR, CDR2 SFDVKD. The CDR3 has 15 amino acids. CDR3 amino acids: CATSDPAGPTYGYTF. The CDR3 nucleotides are TGTGCCACCAGTGATCCGGCCGGACCGACCTATGGCTACACCTTC.

There are many counts of this clonotype. The rearrangement uses TRBV24-1 and TRBJ1-3; D unclear. The CDR3 is made up of 16 amino acids. V lost 3 bases and J 6 bases, leaving 17 bases between the germline ends. Germline V gives CDR1 KGHDR, CDR2 SFDVKD. The CDR3, as DNA: TGTGCCACCAGTGATCCGCGGGCCGAGGGCTTAAACACCATATATTTT. Residues: CATSDPRAEGLNTIYF.

The chain joins TRBV25-1 to TRBJ1-4; a possible D gene is TRBD1 (6 bases). Germline V gene sequence: CDR1 MGHDK, CDR2 SYGVNS. The CDR3 totals 16 residues. Trimming took 1 base from V and 1 from J, leaving 10 bases between them. CDR3 loop: CASSESTGRTNEKLFF. Written as DNA, the CDR3 is TGTGCCAGCAGTGAATCTACAGGGAGAACTAATGAAAAACTGTTTTTT.

This clonotype was recorded a few times. V usage is TRBV19 and J usage is TRBJ1-4; D is perhaps TRBD1 (6 bases). Germline assignment: CDR1 LNHDA and CDR2 SQIVND (reference sequence). V lost 3 bases and J lost 8, with 19 bases in between. CDR3 length: 16 amino acids. This CDR3 is CASSISAARGREKLFF. The CDR3 DNA reads as TGTGCCAGTAGTATTTCGGCGGCCAGGGGAAGGGAAAAACTGTTTTTT.

A word on this clonotype: Sequence at one end of the junction differs from germline and may be a read error. The chain joins TRBV20-1 to TRBJ1-5, with 8 bases aligning to TRBD1. Germline values: CDR1 DFQATT, CDR2 SNEGSKA (reference sequence). The CDR3 runs 15 residues. The CDR3 loop is CSALDWTGSSQPQHF. CDR3 in DNA: TGCAGTGCTCTGGACTGGACAGGGAGCAGTCAGCCCCAGCATTTT.

The chain employs TRBV2 and TRBJ1-1, with D uncertain. The CDR3 has 15 amino acids. The V and J ends lost 8 bases and 3 bases respectively, with 19 bases between them. Germline CDR1 and CDR2: SNHLY and FYNNEI. Written as DNA, the CDR3 is TGTGCCAGCGGCAGCAGTCGCATCCAGGACACTGAAGCTTTCTTT. As protein: CASGSSRIQDTEAFF.

The CDR3 here is CSVESGTEYGYTF. In DNA, the CDR3 is TGCAGCGTTGAATCCGGGACAGAGTATGGCTACACCTTC. The chain has TRBV29-1 and TRBJ1-2; 7 positions agree with TRBD1. The germline gives CDR1 SQVTM, CDR2 ANQGSEA. V shed 2 bases, J shed 5 bases, and the junction held 5 bases outside the gene matches. The CDR3 length is 13 residues.

This rearrangement joins TRBV19 to TRBJ1-2, with a weak D call TRBD1 (6 bases). V was shortened by 5 bases and J by 8 bases, with 18 bases between the two germline ends. The CDR3 consists of 14 residues. Germline CDR1 and CDR2: LNHDA and SQIVND (reference sequence). The CDR3 region is CASSSSGDLMGYTF. CDR3 sequence (DNA): TGTGCCAGTAGTTCCTCAGGGGATTTGATGGGCTACACCTTC.

A word on this clonotype: The CDR3 end shows no conserved phenylalanine or tryptophan, and so a read error is likely. The limits of the CDR3 on the DNA are not certain, so only TCRdb's listed CDR3 is given. The chain recombines TRBV15 with TRBJ2-6; the table's TRBD2 call for D was not verified on the DNA. Counting both end residues, the CDR3 totals 10 amino acids. The germline V gene encodes CDR1 LNHNV and CDR2 YYDKDF (reference sequence). The CDR3 protein is CATSRVGSGT.

This rearrangement joins TRBV25-1 to TRBJ1-2, with 11 nucleotides matching TRBD1. The CDR3 is 14 residues long. Germline V lookup: CDR1 MGHDK, CDR2 SYGVNS. With 5 bases clipped from V and 4 bases from J, the junction kept 3 bases outside the gene matches. CDR3 DNA sequence: TGTGCCAGCAGTTGGACAGGGGGCTTCTATGGCTACACCTTC. Protein sequence: CASSWTGGFYGYTF.

As to this clonotype: This clone may be a read error of a much larger clone one base away. The rearrangement joins TRBV29-1 to TRBJ2-2, with D perhaps TRBD2 (5 bases). Germline V gene sequence: CDR1 SQVTM, CDR2 ANQGSEA. This CDR3 has 12 amino acids. The CDR3 nucleotides read TGCAGCGGACGGTTGGCCGCCGGGGAGCTGCTTTTT. Translation gives CSGRLAAGELLF.

V usage is TRBV12-5 and J usage is TRBJ1-5; 10 nucleotides align to TRBD1. This CDR3 is 14 amino acids long. The ends lost 6 bases at V and 7 bases at J; junction bases unmatched: 6. CDR1 is LGHNT, CDR2 FRNRAP, per germline. CDR3: CASGRGTGDQPQHF. The CDR3 DNA is TGTGCTAGTGGGCGAGGGACAGGGGACCAGCCCCAGCATTTT.

This clonotype was seen ten or more times. The gene calls are TRBV15 and TRBJ1-2, with 10 bases matching TRBD1. Germline V gives CDR1 LNHNV, CDR2 YYDKDF (reference sequence). V was pared by 5 bases and J by 5 bases, with 8 bases of the junction left unmatched. This CDR3 contains 15 residues. The CDR3 is CATSGLDRGRYGYTF. The CDR3 region has the DNA TGTGCCACCAGCGGATTGGACAGGGGGAGGTATGGCTACACCTTC.

This clonotype was seen at least ten times. The chain employs TRBV7-9 and TRBJ1-5; D may be TRBD1 (6 bases). With 4 bases removed from V and 2 bases from J, the gap between germline ends came to 12 bases. CDR1 SEHNR and CDR2 FQNEAQ come from the germline V gene (reference sequence). This CDR3 has 15 residues. DNA of the CDR3: TGTGCCAGCAGCTCACAGGGAGATGGCAATCAGCCCCAGCATTTT. As protein: CASSSQGDGNQPQHF.

The chain links TRBV7-2 to TRBJ2-3, with no clear D. Looked up from germline, CDR1 is SGHTA and CDR2 is FQGNSA. The V and J ends lost 1 base and 6 bases respectively, with 8 bases between them. The CDR3 runs 13 residues. The CDR3 is CASSLVWVDTQYF. In DNA form, the CDR3 reads TGTGCCAGCAGCTTAGTGTGGGTGGATACGCAGTATTTT. Filled out from reference TRBV7-2 and TRBJ2-3, the complete variable domain reads GAGVSQSPSNKVTEKGKDVELRCDPISGHTALYWYRQSLGQGLEFLIYFQGNSAPDKSGLPSDRFSAERTGGSVSTLTIQRTQQEDSAVYLCASSLVWVDTQYFGPGTRLTVL.

The V and J genes are TRBV2 and TRBJ2-2, with 8 positions matching TRBD2. With V trimmed by 5 bases and J by 5 bases, 7 bases remained unmatched. This CDR3 region has 15 residues. Germline CDR1 reads SNHLY; CDR2 reads FYNNEI. The CDR3 coding sequence is TGTGCCAGCAGTTTAAGAGCTAGCGGGACCGGGGAGCTGTTTTTT. Translating it yields CASSLRASGTGELFF.

This rearrangement joins TRBV7-6 to TRBJ2-7, with 7 bases identical to TRBD1. V gave up 8 bases and J gave up 5 bases; unmatched junction bases: 6. The CDR3 covers 12 residues. Germline values: CDR1 SGHVS, CDR2 FNYEAQ. Here the CDR3 DNA reads TGTGCCAGCCCGACAGGGTGGAACGAGCAGTACTTC. It translates to CASPTGWNEQYF.

The chain combines TRBV7-2 with TRBJ1-6, with unresolved D. V was cut by 4 bases and J by 10 bases, with 14 bases left in between. Germline V lookup: CDR1 SGHTA, CDR2 FQGNSA. The CDR3 is 14 amino acids. The CDR3 is CASSSVTLGSPLHF. The CDR3 region has the DNA TGTGCCAGCAGCTCTGTGACTCTGGGGTCACCCCTCCACTTT.

This sequence joins TRBV19 and TRBJ2-2; tentative D call: TRBD2 (6 bases). The CDR3 extends over 15 amino acids. Trimming pared 2 bases from V and 4 bases from J, leaving 11 bases between. CDR1 is LNHDA and CDR2 is SQIVND in the germline V gene (reference sequence). The CDR3 sequence: CASSIRVLATGELFF. CDR3 coding DNA: TGTGCCAGTAGTATAAGGGTACTAGCCACCGGGGAGCTGTTTTTT.

This chain connects TRBV2 to TRBJ2-7, with 7 bases fitting TRBD2. Germline V CDR1 and CDR2: SNHLY, FYNNEI. V lost 6 bases to trimming and J lost 7 bases; unmatched junction nucleotides: 9. The CDR3 totals 13 residues. CDR3 amino acids: CASSGLLGGEQYF. CDR3 nucleotide sequence: TGTGCCAGCAGCGGCCTGTTGGGGGGGGAGCAGTACTTC. The full variable domain, its missing parts supplied by reference TRBV2 and TRBJ2-7, is EPEVTQTPSHQVTQMGQEVILRCVPISNHLYFYWYRQILGQKVEFLVSFYNNEISEKSEIFDDQFSVERPDGSNFTLKIRSTKLEDSAMYFCASSGLLGGEQYFGPGTRLTVT.

The chain employs TRBV5-1 and TRBJ1-5; weak D call: TRBD1 (5 bases). The CDR3 spans 13 residues. In germline, CDR1 is SGHRS, CDR2 YFSETQ. Trimming removed 4 bases from V and 6 bases from J, with 11 bases in between. CDR3 residues: CASSKGRGQPQHF. The CDR3 DNA reads as TGCGCCAGCAGCAAGGGGCGAGGTCAGCCCCAGCATTTT.

This CDR3 is CSVRDRPANTEAFF. CDR3 nucleotides: TGCAGCGTCCGGGACAGACCCGCGAACACTGAAGCTTTCTTT. The V gene is TRBV29-1, the J gene TRBJ1-1, with TRBD1 identical over 7 bases. V shed 6 bases and J 1 base; nucleotides not matched to a gene: 8. Germline V gene lookup returns CDR1 SQVTM and CDR2 ANQGSEA. The CDR3 sequence is 14 residues long. Using reference TRBV29-1 and TRBJ1-1 for the parts outside the CDR3, the full variable domain is SAVISQKPSRDICQRGTSLTIQCQVDSQVTMMFWYRQQPGQSLTLIATANQGSEATYESGFVIDKFPISRPNLTFSTLTVSNMSPEDSSIYLCSVRDRPANTEAFFGQGTRLTVV.

This clonotype was recorded a few times. V usage is TRBV7-9 and J usage is TRBJ1-4; no definite D call. V was clipped by 5 bases and J by 7 bases, with 20 bases between them. This CDR3 comprises 16 residues. Germline V gene data show CDR1 as SEHNR and CDR2 as FQNEAQ (reference sequence). The CDR3 loop is CASSSRAPVRSEKLFF. The CDR3 region has the DNA TGTGCCAGCAGCAGCCGGGCCCCAGTAAGGAGTGAAAAACTGTTTTTT.

The chain has TRBV24-1 and TRBJ2-5; D unresolved. This CDR3 is built from 15 residues. Germline loops: CDR1 KGHDR, CDR2 SFDVKD. Trimming took 4 bases from V and 1 from J, leaving 12 bases between them. The DNA for the CDR3 is TGTGCCACCAGTGACCGGCCCCCGATCCAAGAGACCCAGTACTTC. Translating it yields CATSDRPPIQETQYF.

The V and J genes are TRBV2 and TRBJ2-5; possibly TRBD1 or TRBD2 for D (5 bases each). The germline CDR1 and CDR2 sequences are SNHLY and FYNNEI. This CDR3 region has 14 residues. Trimming left V 7 bases short and J 5 bases short, with 17 bases between. The CDR3: CASKERGGSETQYF. CDR3 nucleotides: TGTGCCAGCAAGGAACGGGGCGGGTCGGAGACCCAGTACTTC.

The chain joins TRBV12-3 or TRBV12-4 to TRBJ2-2; 8 bases match TRBD1. The CDR3 spans 15 residues. V gave up 0 bases and J gave up 5 bases; unmatched junction bases: 2. This CDR3 reads CASSLAGDRTGELFF. CDR3 nucleotide sequence: TGTGCCAGCAGTTTAGCGGGGGACAGGACCGGGGAGCTGTTTTTT.

Concerning this clonotype: Germline and junction disagree at one end, which may indicate a read error. Here the CDR3 DNA reads TGTGCCAGCAGTTACCTCGAAGACGACAGGAGAACGTACTATGGCTACACCTTC. This encodes CASSYLEDDRRTYYGYTF. The rearrangement links TRBV10-3 to TRBJ1-2; maybe TRBD1 (6 bases). This CDR3 comprises 18 residues. Germline loops: CDR1 ENHRY, CDR2 SYGVKD.

V and J are TRBV29-1 and TRBJ2-5, with 9 bases fitting TRBD1. The length of the CDR3 is 14 residues. V dropped 6 bases and J dropped 5; count of bases not matched to a gene: 10. Per the germline V gene, CDR1 is SQVTM and CDR2 is ANQGSEA. Here the CDR3 DNA reads TGCAGCGTCCAATGGACAGGGGATGGGGAGACCCAGTACTTC. Its protein product is CSVQWTGDGETQYF.

The chain recombines TRBV10-3 with TRBJ1-5, with a tentative D call TRBD1 (5 bases). CDR1 is ENHRY and CDR2 is SYGVKD in the germline V gene. The CDR3 is 13 amino acids. V lost 6 bases to trimming and J lost 8 bases, with 14 bases between them. CDR3 region: CAIRSEGYEPQHF. The CDR3 DNA is TGTGCCATCAGGTCAGAGGGGTATGAGCCCCAGCATTTT.